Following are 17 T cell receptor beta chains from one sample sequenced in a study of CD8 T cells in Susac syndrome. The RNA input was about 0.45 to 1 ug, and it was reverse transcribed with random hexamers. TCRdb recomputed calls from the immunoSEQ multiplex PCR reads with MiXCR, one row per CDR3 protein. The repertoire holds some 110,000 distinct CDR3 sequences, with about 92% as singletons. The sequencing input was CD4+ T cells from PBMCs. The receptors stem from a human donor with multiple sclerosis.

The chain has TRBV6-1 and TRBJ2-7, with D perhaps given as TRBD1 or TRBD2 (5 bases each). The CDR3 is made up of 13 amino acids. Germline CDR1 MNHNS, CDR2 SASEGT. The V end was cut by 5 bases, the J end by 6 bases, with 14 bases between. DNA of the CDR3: TGTGCCAGCAGTACACTCCAAGGGACCGAGCAGTACTTC. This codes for CASSTLQGTEQYF.

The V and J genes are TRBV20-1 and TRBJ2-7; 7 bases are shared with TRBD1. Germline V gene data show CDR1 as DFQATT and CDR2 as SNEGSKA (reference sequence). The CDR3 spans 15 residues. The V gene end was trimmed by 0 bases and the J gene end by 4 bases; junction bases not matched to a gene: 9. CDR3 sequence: CSARDSGQFRYEQYF. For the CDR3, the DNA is TGCAGTGCTAGAGACTCGGGACAGTTCAGGTACGAGCAGTACTTC.

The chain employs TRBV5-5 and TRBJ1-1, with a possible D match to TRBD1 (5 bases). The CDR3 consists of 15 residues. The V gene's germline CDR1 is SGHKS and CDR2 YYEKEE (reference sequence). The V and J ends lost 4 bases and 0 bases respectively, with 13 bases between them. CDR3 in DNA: TGTGCCAGCAGCACATACGGGACGGTGAACACTGAAGCTTTCTTT. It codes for CASSTYGTVNTEAFF.

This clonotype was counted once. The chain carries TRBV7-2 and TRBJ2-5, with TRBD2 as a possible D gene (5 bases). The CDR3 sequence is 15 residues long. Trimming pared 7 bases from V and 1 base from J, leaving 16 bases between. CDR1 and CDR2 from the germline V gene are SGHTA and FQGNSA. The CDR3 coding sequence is TGTGCCAGCACCTCCCGTACCGGGGTCCAAGAGACCCAGTACTTC. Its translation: CASTSRTGVQETQYF.

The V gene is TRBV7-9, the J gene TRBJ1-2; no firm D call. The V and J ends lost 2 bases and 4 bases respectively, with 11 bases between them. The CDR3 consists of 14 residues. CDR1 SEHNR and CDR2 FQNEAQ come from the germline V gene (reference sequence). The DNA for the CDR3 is TGTGCCAGCAGCTTAAGTCAGGCCCCCTATGGCTACACCTTC. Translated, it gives CASSLSQAPYGYTF.

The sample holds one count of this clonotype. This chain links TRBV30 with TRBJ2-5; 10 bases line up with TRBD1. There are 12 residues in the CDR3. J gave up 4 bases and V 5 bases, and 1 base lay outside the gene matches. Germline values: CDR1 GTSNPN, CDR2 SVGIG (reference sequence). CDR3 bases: TGTGCCTGGGGGACAGGGGCAGAGACCCAGTACTTC. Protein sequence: CAWGTGAETQYF.

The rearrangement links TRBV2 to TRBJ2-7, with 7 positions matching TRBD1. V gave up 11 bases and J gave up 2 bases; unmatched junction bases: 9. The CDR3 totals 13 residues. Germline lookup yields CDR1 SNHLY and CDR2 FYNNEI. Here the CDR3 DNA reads TGTGCCGGCTCCGGGACAGTCACCTACGAGCAGTACTTC. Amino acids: CAGSGTVTYEQYF.

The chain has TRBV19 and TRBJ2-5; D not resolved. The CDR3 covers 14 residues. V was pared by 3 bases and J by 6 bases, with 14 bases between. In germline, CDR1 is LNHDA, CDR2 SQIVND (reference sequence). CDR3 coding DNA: TGTGCCAGTAGTATCGGACCGGCGGAGCAGACCCAGTACTTC. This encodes CASSIGPAEQTQYF. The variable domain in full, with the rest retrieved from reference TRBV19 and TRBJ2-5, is DGGITQSPKYLFRKEGQNVTLSCEQNLNHDAMYWYRQDPGQGLRLIYYSQIVNDFQKGDIAEGYSVSREKKESFPLTVTSAQKNPTAFYLCASSIGPAEQTQYFGPGTRLLVL.

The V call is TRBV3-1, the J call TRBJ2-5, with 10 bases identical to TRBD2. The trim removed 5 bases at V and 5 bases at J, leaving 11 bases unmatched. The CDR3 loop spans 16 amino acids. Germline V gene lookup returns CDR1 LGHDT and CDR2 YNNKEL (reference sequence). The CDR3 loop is CASSWGSGTSAETQYF. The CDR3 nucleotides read TGTGCCAGCAGCTGGGGTTCAGGGACTAGCGCGGAGACCCAGTACTTC.

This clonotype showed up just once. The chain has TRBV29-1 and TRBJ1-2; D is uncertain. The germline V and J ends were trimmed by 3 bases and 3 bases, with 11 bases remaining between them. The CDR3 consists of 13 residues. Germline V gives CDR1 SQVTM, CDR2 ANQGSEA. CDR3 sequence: CSVEGRSHYGYTF. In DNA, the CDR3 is TGCAGCGTTGAGGGCCGCTCGCACTATGGCTACACCTTC.

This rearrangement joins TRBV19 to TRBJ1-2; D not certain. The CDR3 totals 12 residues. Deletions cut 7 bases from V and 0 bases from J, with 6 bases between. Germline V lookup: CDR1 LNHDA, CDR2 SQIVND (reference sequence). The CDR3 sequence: CASNKPNYGYTF. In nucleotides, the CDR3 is TGTGCCAGTAATAAGCCTAACTATGGCTACACCTTC.

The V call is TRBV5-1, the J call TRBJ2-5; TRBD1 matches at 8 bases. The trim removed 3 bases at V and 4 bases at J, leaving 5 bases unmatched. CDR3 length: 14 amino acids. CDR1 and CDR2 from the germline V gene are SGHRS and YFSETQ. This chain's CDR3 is CASSSLGTGETQYF. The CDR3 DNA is TGCGCCAGCAGCTCCCTCGGGACAGGAGAGACCCAGTACTTC. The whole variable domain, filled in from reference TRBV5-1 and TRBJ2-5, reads KAGVTQTPRYLIKTRGQQVTLSCSPISGHRSVSWYQQTPGQGLQFLFEYFSETQRNKGNFPGRFSGRQFSNSRSEMNVSTLELGDSALYLCASSSLGTGETQYFGPGTRLLVL.

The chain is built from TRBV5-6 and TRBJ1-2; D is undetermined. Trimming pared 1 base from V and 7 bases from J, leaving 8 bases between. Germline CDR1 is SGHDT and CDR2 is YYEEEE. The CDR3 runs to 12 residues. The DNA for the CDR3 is TGTGCCAGCAGCTTGTACACGGTTGGCTACACCTTC. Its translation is CASSLYTVGYTF. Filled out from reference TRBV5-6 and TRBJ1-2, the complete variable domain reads DAGVTQSPTHLIKTRGQQVTLRCSPKSGHDTVSWYQQALGQGPQFIFQYYEEEERQRGNFPDRFSGHQFPNYSSELNVNALLLGDSALYLCASSLYTVGYTFGSGTRLTVV.

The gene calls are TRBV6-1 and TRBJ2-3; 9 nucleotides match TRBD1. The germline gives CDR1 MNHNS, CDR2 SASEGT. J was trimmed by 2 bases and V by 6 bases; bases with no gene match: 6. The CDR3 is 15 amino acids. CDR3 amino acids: CASSYGQGSTDTQYF. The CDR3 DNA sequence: TGTGCCAGCAGCTACGGACAGGGGTCCACAGATACGCAGTATTTT.

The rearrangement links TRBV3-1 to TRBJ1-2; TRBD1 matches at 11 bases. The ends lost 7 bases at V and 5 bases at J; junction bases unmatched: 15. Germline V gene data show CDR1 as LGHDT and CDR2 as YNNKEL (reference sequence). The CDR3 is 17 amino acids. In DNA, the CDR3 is TGTGCCAGCACCCCGATGGACAGGGGGCTAGAGAGTTATGGCTACACCTTC. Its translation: CASTPMDRGLESYGYTF.

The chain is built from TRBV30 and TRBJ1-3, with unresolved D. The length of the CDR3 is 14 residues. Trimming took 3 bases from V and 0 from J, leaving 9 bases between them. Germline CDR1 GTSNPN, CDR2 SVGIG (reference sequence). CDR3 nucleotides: TGTGCCTGGAGCCCCGGCTTCTCTGGAAACACCATATATTTT. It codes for CAWSPGFSGNTIYF. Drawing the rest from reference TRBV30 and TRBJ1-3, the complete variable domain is SQTIHQWPATLVQPVGSPLSLECTVEGTSNPNLYWYRQAAGRGLQLLFYSVGIGQISSEVPQNLSASRPQDRQFILSSKKLLLSDSGFYLCAWSPGFSGNTIYFGEGSWLTVV.

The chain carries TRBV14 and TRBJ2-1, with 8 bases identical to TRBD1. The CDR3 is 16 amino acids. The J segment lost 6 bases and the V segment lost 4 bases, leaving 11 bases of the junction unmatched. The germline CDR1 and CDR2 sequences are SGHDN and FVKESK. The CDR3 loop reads CASSPYPTGVSNEQFF. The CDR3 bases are TGTGCCAGCAGCCCCTACCCGACAGGGGTGAGCAATGAGCAGTTCTTC.